This T cell receptor (beta chain) was identified during a study of Ad26.COV2.S vaccination and SARS-CoV-2 variants. The CDR3 totals 16 residues. Method: immunoSEQ multiplex PCR; TCRdb's copy keeps in-frame clones and lacks some. The sample records around 300,000 clones, 85% to 90% being singletons. Treatment given: some 20 received Ad26.COV2.S at low or high dose, single or two shots; 5 received placebo; per-sample allocation not given. The study sampled participants on day 63 after the first vaccine or placebo injection. Donation came from an adult in Boston who was aged 18-55 years. The receptor's source is a person aged 18-65 years who received the Ad26.COV2.S COVID-19 vaccine or a placebo. The chain has TRBV21-1 and TRBJ2-1; the table's TRBD1 call for D was not verified on the DNA. TRBV21-1 is noted as a pseudogene. The starting material was peripheral blood, obtained in a trial of Ad26.COV2.S vaccine versus placebo. The CDR3 loop reads CASSKACGTGFYEQFF. The CDR3 bases are TGTGCCAGCAGCAAAGCGTGCGGGACAGGGTTTTATGAGCAGTTCTTC.